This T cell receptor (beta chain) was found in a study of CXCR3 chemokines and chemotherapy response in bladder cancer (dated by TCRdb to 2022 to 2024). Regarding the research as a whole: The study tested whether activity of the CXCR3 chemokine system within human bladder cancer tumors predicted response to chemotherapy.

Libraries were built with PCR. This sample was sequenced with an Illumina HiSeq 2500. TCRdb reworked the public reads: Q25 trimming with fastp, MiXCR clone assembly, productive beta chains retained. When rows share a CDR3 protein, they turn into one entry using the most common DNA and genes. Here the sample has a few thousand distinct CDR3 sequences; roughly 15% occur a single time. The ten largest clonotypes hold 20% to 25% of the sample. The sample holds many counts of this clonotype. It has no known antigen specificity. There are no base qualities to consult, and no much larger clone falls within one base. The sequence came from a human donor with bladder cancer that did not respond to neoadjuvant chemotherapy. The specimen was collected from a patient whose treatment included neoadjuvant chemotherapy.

The DNA sequence reads TGTGCCAGCAACGAATTGGGAGCCGGGGAGCTGTTTTTT. Its amino acids are CASNELGAGELFF. The chain couples TRBV7-9 to TRBJ2-2; TRBD2 might be the D gene, on 5 matching bases. Its CDR3 holds 13 amino acids, cysteine through phenylalanine. The only DNA kept is the CDR3, 39 bases in frame from the first base. CDR1 and CDR2 are read off the germline V gene (reference sequence) as SEHNR and FQNEAQ. V drops 7 bases and J drops 6 bases, leaving 12 bases in between.